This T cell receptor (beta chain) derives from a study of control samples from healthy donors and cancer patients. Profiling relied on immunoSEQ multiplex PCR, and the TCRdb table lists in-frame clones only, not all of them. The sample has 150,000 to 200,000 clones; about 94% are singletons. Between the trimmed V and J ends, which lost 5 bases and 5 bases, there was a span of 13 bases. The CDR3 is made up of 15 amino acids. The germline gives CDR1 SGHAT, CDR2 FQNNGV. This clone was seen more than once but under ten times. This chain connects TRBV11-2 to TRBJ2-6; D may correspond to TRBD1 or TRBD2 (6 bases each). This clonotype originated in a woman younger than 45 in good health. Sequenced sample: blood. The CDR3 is CASSPRGARANVLTF. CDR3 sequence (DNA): TGTGCCAGCAGCCCAAGGGGGGCCAGGGCCAACGTCCTGACTTTC.